A selection of T cell receptor beta chains follows, all from one sample in a study of early T cells in non-severe SARS-CoV-2 infection. TCRdb processed the 5' RACE reads anew with MiXCR; each CDR3 protein has one entry. The repertoire holds around 77,000 distinct CDR3 sequences, with approximately 5% as singletons. Specimen: whole blood, collected at baseline. These receptors came from an adult who was a healthcare worker with PCR-confirmed SARS-CoV-2 infection or an uninfected control (not recorded which). CDR3s include the opening cysteine and the closing phenylalanine or tryptophan. The D gene is left open where the match is weak. The size field is filled for only some rows; it gives once, few, many or a size class.

V	D	J	size	CDR3	DNA
TRBV7-6	TRBD1	TRBJ2-7	many	CASSFGRTGANEQYF	TGTGCCAGCAGCTTCGGTAGGACAGGGGCGAACGAGCAGTACTTC
TRBV7-2	.	TRBJ2-3	few	CASSLGLGTDTQYF	TGTGCCAGCAGCCTCGGCCTTGGGACAGATACGCAGTATTTT
TRBV5-4	.	TRBJ2-1	few	CASSSRLDRSYNEQFF	TGTGCCAGCAGCTCCCGACTAGATCGAAGCTACAATGAGCAGTTCTTC
TRBV27	.	TRBJ1-1	many	CASSREANTEAFF	TGTGCCAGTAGCAGAGAGGCAAACACTGAAGCTTTCTTT
TRBV20-1	TRBD2	TRBJ2-7	many	CSFGTSGNYEQYF	TGCAGCTTTGGGACTAGCGGGAACTACGAGCAGTACTTC
TRBV29-1	.	TRBJ1-1	many	CSVKGDRPNTEAFF	TGCAGCGTAAAGGGGGACCGACCCAACACTGAAGCTTTCTTT
TRBV15	.	TRBJ2-3	many	CATSPREAPLSTDTQYF	TGTGCCACCAGCCCGAGGGAGGCCCCGCTGAGCACAGATACGCAGTATTTT
TRBV7-2	TRBD2	TRBJ2-1	many	CASSLSPGGPPDEQFF	TGTGCCAGCAGCTTATCCCCGGGAGGGCCCCCCGATGAGCAGTTCTTC
TRBV11-2	TRBD2	TRBJ2-1	many	CASSLNRLATFNEQFF	TGTGCCAGCAGCCTCAACAGACTAGCTACGTTCAATGAGCAGTTCTTC
TRBV4-1	.	TRBJ2-1	many	CASSQDFSNYNEQFF	TGCGCCAGCAGCCAAGATTTCAGCAACTACAATGAGCAGTTCTTC
TRBV6-6	.	TRBJ1-1	.	CASSWGGTKLGEAFF	TGTGCCAGCAGTTGGGGGGGGACCAAGTTGGGTGAAGCTTTCTTT
TRBV4-1	TRBD2	TRBJ2-7	.	CASSQGRIAGVHEQYF	TGCGCCAGCAGCCAAGGTCGGATAGCGGGCGTCCACGAGCAGTACTTC
TRBV2	TRBD1	TRBJ2-2	few	CASTSGTANTGELFF	TGTGCCAGCACCTCCGGGACAGCGAACACCGGGGAGCTGTTTTTT
TRBV28	.	TRBJ1-2	few	CASSFGGRLGYTF	TGTGCCAGCAGTTTCGGGGGCCGACTCGGCTACACCTTC
TRBV2	.	TRBJ2-2	few	CASSDTGTGELFF	TGTGCCAGCAGTGACACTGGCACCGGGGAGCTGTTTTTT
TRBV11-3	.	TRBJ2-1	few	CASSLDHGGNEQFF	TGTGCCAGCAGCTTAGATCATGGAGGGAATGAGCAGTTCTTC
TRBV13	.	TRBJ1-3	few	CASSSAGTPPLSGNTIYF	TGTGCCAGCAGTTCCGCCGGGACCCCACCTCTCTCTGGAAACACCATATATTTT
TRBV20-1	TRBD2	TRBJ2-3	few	CSASRTSGYTDTQYF	TGCAGTGCTAGCCGGACTAGCGGGTATACAGATACGCAGTATTTT
TRBV24-1	TRBD1	TRBJ2-2	few	CATSATGAHTGELFF	TGTGCCACCAGCGCGACAGGGGCACACACCGGGGAGCTGTTTTTT
TRBV6-6	.	TRBJ1-3	many	CASSRDTSTGNTIYF	TGTGCCAGCAGCCGGGACACCTCAACTGGAAACACCATATATTTT
TRBV20-1	TRBD1	TRBJ1-2	few	CSAGDRGWYGYTF	TGCAGTGCTGGGGACAGGGGATGGTATGGCTACACCTTC
TRBV18	TRBD1	TRBJ1-2	.	CASSQGTAYGYTF	TGTGCCAGCTCACAGGGGACAGCCTATGGCTACACCTTC
TRBV20-1	TRBD1	TRBJ2-6	few	CSAEWTGDDGANVLTF	TGCAGTGCCGAATGGACAGGGGATGATGGGGCCAACGTCCTGACTTTC
TRBV6-5	TRBD1	TRBJ2-7	many	CATSRGTGSNEQYF	TGTGCCACCAGCCGGGGGACAGGGAGTAACGAGCAGTACTTC
TRBV12-3/TRBV12-4	.	TRBJ2-2	many	CASRLTTGELFF	TGTGCCAGCAGATTAACCACCGGGGAGCTGTTTTTT
TRBV5-4	.	TRBJ2-7	many	CASSLELVAHEQYF	TGTGCCAGCAGCTTGGAACTAGTGGCCCACGAGCAGTACTTC
TRBV30	.	TRBJ1-5	many	CAWSITGSDQPQHF	TGTGCCTGGAGTATCACAGGGTCCGATCAGCCCCAGCATTTT
TRBV29-1	TRBD1	TRBJ1-1	.	CSVCDRDTEAFF	TGCAGCGTTTGCGACAGGGACACTGAAGCTTTCTTT
TRBV2	TRBD1	TRBJ2-7	many	CAILGQGTYEQYF	TGTGCCATCTTAGGACAGGGTACCTACGAGCAGTACTTC
TRBV29-1	TRBD1	TRBJ2-1	many	CSVPTGGTEQFF	TGCAGCGTTCCTACAGGGGGCACTGAGCAGTTCTTC
TRBV18	.	TRBJ1-1	few	CASSGRRPDPEAFF	TGTGCCAGCTCCGGAAGGCGCCCGGACCCTGAAGCTTTCTTT
TRBV7-2	TRBD2	TRBJ2-7	.	CASSLAGTSSYEQYF	TGTGCCAGCAGCTTAGCCGGGACTAGCTCCTACGAGCAGTACTTC
TRBV12-3/TRBV12-4	.	TRBJ2-5	.	CASSFRGTGKGGETQYF	TGTGCCAGCAGTTTCCGGGGCACAGGGAAGGGGGGAGAGACCCAGTACTTC
TRBV5-1	TRBD1	TRBJ2-3	few	CASRTGQATDTQYF	TGCGCCAGCAGAACGGGACAGGCAACAGATACGCAGTATTTT
TRBV29-1	.	TRBJ2-4	.	CSVGNRETKNIQYF	TGCAGCGTGGGGAACAGGGAAACCAAAAACATTCAGTACTTC
TRBV12-2	.	TRBJ2-7	many	CASRLSVECRVDYEQYF	TGTGCAAGTCGCTTAAGCGTTGAATGCCGGGTCGACTACGAGCAGTACTTC
TRBV29-1	.	TRBJ1-4	many	CSVARGRTNEKLFF	TGCAGCGTTGCCCGGGGTCGGACTAATGAAAAACTGTTTTTT
TRBV3-1	TRBD2	TRBJ2-1	many	CASSQDASSGSRYEQFF	TGTGCCAGCAGCCAAGATGCGTCTAGCGGGAGTAGGTATGAGCAGTTCTTC
TRBV20-1	.	TRBJ1-3	many	CSAHRTGNTIYF	TGCAGTGCTCATCGGACTGGAAACACCATATATTTT
TRBV20-1	.	TRBJ2-1	.	CSAPYPVGEQFF	TGCAGTGCTCCCTACCCCGTCGGTGAGCAGTTCTTC
TRBV6-5	.	TRBJ2-1	many	CASSSRSYNEQFF	TGTGCCAGCAGTTCCAGGTCCTACAATGAGCAGTTCTTC
TRBV13	.	TRBJ2-7	many	CASSFSLPGPYEQYF	TGTGCCAGCAGCTTTAGCCTCCCTGGCCCCTACGAGCAGTACTTC
TRBV5-8	TRBD1	TRBJ1-4	few	CASSARQGALTNEKLFF	TGTGCCAGCAGCGCAAGACAGGGGGCGCTCACTAATGAAAAACTGTTTTTT
TRBV30	.	TRBJ1-1	.	CAWKTGLKAFF	TGTGCCTGGAAAACAGGGCTCAAGGCTTTCTTT
TRBV7-9	.	TRBJ2-3	few	CASSLMWTGAGDTQYF	TGTGCCAGCAGCTTAATGTGGACGGGAGCTGGAGATACGCAGTATTTT
TRBV11-1	TRBD2	TRBJ2-1	.	CASSKGTRINEQFF	TGTGCCAGCAGCAAAGGGACTAGGATCAATGAGCAGTTCTTC
TRBV11-2	.	TRBJ2-7	many	CASSPRGPHEQYF	TGTGCCAGCAGCCCCAGAGGGCCCCACGAGCAGTACTTC
TRBV12-3/TRBV12-4	TRBD2	TRBJ2-3	few	CASSWAPGTSGRVPDTQYF	TGTGCCAGCAGTTGGGCGCCCGGGACTAGCGGGAGAGTTCCAGATACGCAGTATTTT
TRBV29-1	.	TRBJ1-1	many	CSAVPTEAGRAFF	TGCAGCGCGGTTCCAACCGAAGCTGGGCGAGCTTTCTTT
TRBV6-5	.	TRBJ1-6	many	CASSAGYGSPLHF	TGTGCCAGCAGTGCAGGGTATGGATCACCCCTCCACTTT
TRBV12-3/TRBV12-4	TRBD2	TRBJ2-1	.	CASRLAGPEQFF	TGTGCCAGCCGACTAGCGGGGCCCGAGCAGTTCTTC
TRBV29-1	.	TRBJ2-2	.	CSVVRLNTGELFF	TGCAGCGTTGTCCGACTCAACACCGGGGAGCTGTTTTTT
TRBV20-1	TRBD2	TRBJ2-7	.	CSALGTSAFSYEQYF	TGCAGTGCTTTGGGGACTAGCGCCTTCTCCTACGAGCAGTACTTC
TRBV2	.	TRBJ1-1	many	CASSEGRGDTEAFF	TGTGCCAGCAGTGAGGGCAGGGGTGACACTGAAGCTTTCTTT
TRBV2	TRBD1	TRBJ2-5	few	CASSVEGQGSETQYF	TGTGCCAGCAGTGTAGAGGGACAGGGGTCAGAGACCCAGTACTTC